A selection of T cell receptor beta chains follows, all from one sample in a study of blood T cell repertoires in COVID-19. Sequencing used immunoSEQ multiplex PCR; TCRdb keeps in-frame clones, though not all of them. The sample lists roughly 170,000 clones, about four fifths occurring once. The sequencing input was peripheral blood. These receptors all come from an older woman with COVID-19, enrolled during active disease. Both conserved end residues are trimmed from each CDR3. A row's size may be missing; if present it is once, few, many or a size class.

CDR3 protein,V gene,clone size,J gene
ASSFPYQETQY,TRBV27,.,TRBJ2-5
ASSLGQGAYNEQF,TRBV27,once,TRBJ2-1
ATSHPGLHGYT,TRBV24-1,.,TRBJ1-2
ASSQRGRPETQY,TRBV4-1,once,TRBJ2-5
ASTGRTDTQY,TRBV28,.,TRBJ2-3
ASSYKGQGAVGYT,TRBV6-5,.,TRBJ1-2
ASKPGKNIQY,TRBV2,.,TRBJ2-4
ASSLAGTEYEKLF,TRBV7-9,.,TRBJ1-4
ASSRGRGTEAF,TRBV6-5,.,TRBJ1-1
ASSLGTGYNSPLH,TRBV27,once,TRBJ1-6
ASSPSGTRTLGELF,TRBV5-4,once,TRBJ2-2
ASSRDRDRNQPQH,TRBV18,.,TRBJ1-5
ASSLDNYGYT,TRBV5-1,few,TRBJ1-2
ASSWTAYEQY,TRBV28,.,TRBJ2-7
ASIPTPRGAQETQY,TRBV28,.,TRBJ2-5
ASSPVREANTGELF,TRBV13,.,TRBJ2-2
ASSVDARGYSGNTIY,TRBV9,.,TRBJ1-3
ASKQGAVYEQY,TRBV12-3/TRBV12-4,.,TRBJ2-7
ASSQGVAGSYEQY,TRBV4-3,.,TRBJ2-7
ASSQGPVTGELF,TRBV4-3,many,TRBJ2-2
ASSVAETQY,TRBV9,many,TRBJ2-5
ASSLAEQGNTEAF,TRBV28,.,TRBJ1-1
ASSNKRLGEKLF,TRBV21-1,.,TRBJ1-4
ASTNSGDRGYTGELF,TRBV28,.,TRBJ2-2
SASRRHSYNEQF,TRBV20-1,once,TRBJ2-1
ASSFFTSGSTPGELF,TRBV7-7,once,TRBJ2-2
ASSLRDQPQH,TRBV5-6,.,TRBJ1-5
ASSTFRGNTEAF,TRBV19,.,TRBJ1-1
ASPTGANTEAF,TRBV2,.,TRBJ1-1
ASSSRQGYTGELF,TRBV7-3,.,TRBJ2-2
ASSEFPTGLIGELF,TRBV6-1,once,TRBJ2-2
ASTPDWGDYGYT,TRBV7-2,.,TRBJ1-2
ASSTISGVAGETQY,TRBV19,.,TRBJ2-5
ASSRGQGETSGRLYEQY,TRBV7-9,few,TRBJ2-7
ASSLGTGNEQF,TRBV12-3/TRBV12-4,.,TRBJ2-1
ASSVEGGPEAF,TRBV9,.,TRBJ1-1
ASSLRDRSNTGELF,TRBV5-1,.,TRBJ2-2
ASSGRTSGSSYEQY,TRBV4-2,few,TRBJ2-7
ASSLAGSATVF,TRBV5-1,.,TRBJ1-1
ATSDRTGGKNEQF,TRBV24-1,.,TRBJ2-1